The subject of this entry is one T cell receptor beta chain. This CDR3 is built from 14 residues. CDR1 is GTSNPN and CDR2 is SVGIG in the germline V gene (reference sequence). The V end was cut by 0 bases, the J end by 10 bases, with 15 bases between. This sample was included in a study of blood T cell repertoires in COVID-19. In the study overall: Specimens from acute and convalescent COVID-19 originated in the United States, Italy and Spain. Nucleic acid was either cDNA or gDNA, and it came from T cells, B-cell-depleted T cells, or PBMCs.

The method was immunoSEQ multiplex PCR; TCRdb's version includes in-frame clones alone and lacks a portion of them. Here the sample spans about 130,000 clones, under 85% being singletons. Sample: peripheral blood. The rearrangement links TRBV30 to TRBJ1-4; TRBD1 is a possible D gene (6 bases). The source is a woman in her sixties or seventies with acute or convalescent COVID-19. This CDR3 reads CAWSVLGQVGKLFF. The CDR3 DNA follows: TGTGCCTGGAGTGTACTGGGACAAGTGGGAAAACTGTTTTTT.